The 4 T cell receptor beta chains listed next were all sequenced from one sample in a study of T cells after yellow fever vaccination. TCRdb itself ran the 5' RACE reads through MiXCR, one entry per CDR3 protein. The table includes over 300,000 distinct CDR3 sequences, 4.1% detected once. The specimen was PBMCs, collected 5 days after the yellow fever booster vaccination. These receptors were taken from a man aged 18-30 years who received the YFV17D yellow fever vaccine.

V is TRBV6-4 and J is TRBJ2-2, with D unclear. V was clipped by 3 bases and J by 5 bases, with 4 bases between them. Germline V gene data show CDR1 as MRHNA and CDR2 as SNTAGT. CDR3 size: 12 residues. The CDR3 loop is CASSEGTGELFF. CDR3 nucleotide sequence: TGTGCCAGCAGTGAGGGGACCGGGGAGCTGTTTTTT.

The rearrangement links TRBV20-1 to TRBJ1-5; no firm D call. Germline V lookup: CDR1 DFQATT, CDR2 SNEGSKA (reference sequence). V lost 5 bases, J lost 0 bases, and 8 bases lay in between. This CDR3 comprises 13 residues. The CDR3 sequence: CSAEQYSNQPQHF. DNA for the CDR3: TGCAGTGCTGAACAGTATAGCAATCAGCCCCAGCATTTT.

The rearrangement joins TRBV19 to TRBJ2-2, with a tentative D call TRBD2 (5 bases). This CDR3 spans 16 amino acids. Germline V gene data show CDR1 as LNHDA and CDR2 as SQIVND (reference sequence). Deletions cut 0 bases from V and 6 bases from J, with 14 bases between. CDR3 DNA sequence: TGTGCCAGTAGTATAGACTCCCGTTCGGGGTCCGGGGAGCTGTTTTTT. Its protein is CASSIDSRSGSGELFF.

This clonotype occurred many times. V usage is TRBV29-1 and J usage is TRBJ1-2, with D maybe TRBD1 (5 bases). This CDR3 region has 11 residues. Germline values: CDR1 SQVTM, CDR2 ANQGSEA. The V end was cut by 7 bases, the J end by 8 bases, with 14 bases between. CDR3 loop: CSALQVRGYTF. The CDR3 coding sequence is TGCAGCGCTCTACAGGTTCGAGGCTACACCTTC.